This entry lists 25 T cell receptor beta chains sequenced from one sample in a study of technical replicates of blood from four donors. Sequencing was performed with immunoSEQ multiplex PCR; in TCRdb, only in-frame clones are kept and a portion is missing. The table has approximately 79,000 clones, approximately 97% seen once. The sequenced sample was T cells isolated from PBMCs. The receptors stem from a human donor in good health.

CDR3: CASSQATSGRSYEQYF. The CDR3 DNA reads as TGCGCCAGCAGCCAAGCAACTAGCGGGAGATCCTACGAGCAGTACTTC. This chain uses TRBV4-3 with TRBJ2-7; 11 bases are a match to TRBD2. V lost 1 base, J lost 1 base, and 3 bases stayed unmatched. The CDR3 is 16 residues long. Germline loops: CDR1 LGHNA, CDR2 YSLEER.

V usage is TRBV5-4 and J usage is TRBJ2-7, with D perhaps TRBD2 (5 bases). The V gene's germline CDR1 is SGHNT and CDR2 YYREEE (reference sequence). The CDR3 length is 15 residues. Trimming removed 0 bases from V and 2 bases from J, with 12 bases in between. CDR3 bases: TGTGCCAGCAGCTTGGGCCCCGGGGTAACCTACGAGCAGTACTTC. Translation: CASSLGPGVTYEQYF.

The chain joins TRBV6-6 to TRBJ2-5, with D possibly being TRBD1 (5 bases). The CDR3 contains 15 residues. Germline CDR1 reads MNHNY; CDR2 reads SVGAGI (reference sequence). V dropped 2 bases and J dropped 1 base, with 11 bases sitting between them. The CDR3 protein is CASSYNQGSQETQYF. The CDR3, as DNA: TGTGCCAGCAGTTACAACCAGGGCTCCCAAGAGACCCAGTACTTC.

CDR3 sequence: CASSYSAGVNTGELFF. The CDR3 region has the DNA TGTGCCAGCAGTTACTCCGCAGGGGTTAACACCGGGGAGCTGTTTTTT. The chain uses TRBV6-5 and TRBJ2-2; tentative D call: TRBD1 (6 bases). Germline CDR1 and CDR2: MNHEY and SVGAGI. CDR3 length: 16 residues. The V gene lost 0 bases and the J gene lost 2 bases, with 10 bases spanning the gap.

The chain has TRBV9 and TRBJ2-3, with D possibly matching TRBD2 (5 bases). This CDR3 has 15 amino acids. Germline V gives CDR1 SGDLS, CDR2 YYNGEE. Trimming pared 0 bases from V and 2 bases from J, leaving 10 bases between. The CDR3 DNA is TGTGCCAGCAGCGTAGCGGGGATAAACACAGATACGCAGTATTTT. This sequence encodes CASSVAGINTDTQYF.

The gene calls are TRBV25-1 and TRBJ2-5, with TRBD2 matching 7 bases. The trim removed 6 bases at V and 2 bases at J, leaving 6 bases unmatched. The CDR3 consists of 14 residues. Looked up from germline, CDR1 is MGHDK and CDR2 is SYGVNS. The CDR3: CASRISGIQETQYF. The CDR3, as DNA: TGTGCCAGCAGGATAAGCGGGATTCAAGAGACCCAGTACTTC.

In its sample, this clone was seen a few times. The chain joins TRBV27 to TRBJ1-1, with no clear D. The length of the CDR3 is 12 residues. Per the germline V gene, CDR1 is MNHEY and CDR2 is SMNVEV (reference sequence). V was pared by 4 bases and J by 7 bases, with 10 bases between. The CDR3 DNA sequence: TGTGCCAGCAGTTCGTCTCCAGGTGAAGCTTTCTTT. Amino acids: CASSSSPGEAFF.

The CDR3 nucleotides read TGTGCCAGCAGCCAAGTCTCTAGCGGGGCCTACAATGAGCAGTTCTTC. Translation: CASSQVSSGAYNEQFF. This chain connects TRBV4-2 to TRBJ2-1; 9 nucleotides line up with TRBD2. CDR3 length: 16 amino acids. Germline V gene sequence: CDR1 LGHNA, CDR2 YNFKEQ. After removal of 1 base from V and 2 bases from J, the junction contained 3 bases not matched to a gene.

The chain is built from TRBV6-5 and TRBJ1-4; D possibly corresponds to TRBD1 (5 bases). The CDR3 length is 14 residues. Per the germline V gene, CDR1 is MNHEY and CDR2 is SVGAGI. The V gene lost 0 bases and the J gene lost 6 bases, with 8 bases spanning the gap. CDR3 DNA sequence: TGTGCCAGCAGTTACTCCCCAGGGCATGAAAAACTGTTTTTT. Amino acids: CASSYSPGHEKLFF.

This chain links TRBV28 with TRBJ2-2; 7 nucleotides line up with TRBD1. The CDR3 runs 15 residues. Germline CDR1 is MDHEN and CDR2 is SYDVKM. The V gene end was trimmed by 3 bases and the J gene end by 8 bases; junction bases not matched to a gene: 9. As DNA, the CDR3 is TGTGCCAGCAGTTTTGTTCGGCAGGGGGTAGGGGAGCTGTTTTTT. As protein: CASSFVRQGVGELFF.

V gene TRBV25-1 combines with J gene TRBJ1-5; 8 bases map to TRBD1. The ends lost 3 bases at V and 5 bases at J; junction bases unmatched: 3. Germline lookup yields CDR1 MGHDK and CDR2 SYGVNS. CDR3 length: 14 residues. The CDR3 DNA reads TGTGCCAGCAGTGACTCGGACAGGGATCAGCCCCAGCATTTT. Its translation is CASSDSDRDQPQHF.

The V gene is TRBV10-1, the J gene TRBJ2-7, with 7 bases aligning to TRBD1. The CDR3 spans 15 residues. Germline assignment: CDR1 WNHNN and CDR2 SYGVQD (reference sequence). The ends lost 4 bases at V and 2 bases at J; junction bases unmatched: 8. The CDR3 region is CASSVHRDRTYEQYF. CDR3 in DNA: TGCGCCAGCAGTGTACACCGGGACAGAACCTACGAGCAGTACTTC.

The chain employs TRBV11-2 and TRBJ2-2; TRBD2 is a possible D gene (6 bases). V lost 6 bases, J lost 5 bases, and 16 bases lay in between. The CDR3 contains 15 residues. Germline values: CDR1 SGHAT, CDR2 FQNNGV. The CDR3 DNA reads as TGTGCCAGCAGTATTAATAGCGGAATAACCGGGGAGCTGTTTTTT. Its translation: CASSINSGITGELFF.

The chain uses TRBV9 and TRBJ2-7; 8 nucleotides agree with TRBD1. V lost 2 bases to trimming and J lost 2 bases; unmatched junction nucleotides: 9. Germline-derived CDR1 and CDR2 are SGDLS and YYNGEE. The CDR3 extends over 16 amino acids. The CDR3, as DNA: TGTGCCAGCAGCGTCAATGGTGGGACAGGAGCCTACGAGCAGTACTTC. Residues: CASSVNGGTGAYEQYF.

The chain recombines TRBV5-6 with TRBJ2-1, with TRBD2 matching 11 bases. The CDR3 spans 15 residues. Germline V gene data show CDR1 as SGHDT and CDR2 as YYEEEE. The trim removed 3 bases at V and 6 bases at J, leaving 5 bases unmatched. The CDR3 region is CASSSTSGISNEQFF. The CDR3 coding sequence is TGTGCCAGCAGCTCGACTAGCGGGATTTCCAATGAGCAGTTCTTC.

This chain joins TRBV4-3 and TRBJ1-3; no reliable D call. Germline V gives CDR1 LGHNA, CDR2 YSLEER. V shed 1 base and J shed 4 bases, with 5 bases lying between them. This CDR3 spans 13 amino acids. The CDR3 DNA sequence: TGCGCCAGCAGCCAAGTTCTGGGAAACACCATATATTTT. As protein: CASSQVLGNTIYF.

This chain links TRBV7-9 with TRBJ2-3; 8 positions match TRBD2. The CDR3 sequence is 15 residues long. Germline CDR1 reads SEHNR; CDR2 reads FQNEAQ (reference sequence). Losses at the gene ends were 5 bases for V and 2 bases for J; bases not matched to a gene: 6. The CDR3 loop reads CASSPGTRDTDTQYF. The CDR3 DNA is TGTGCCAGCAGCCCAGGGACTAGAGACACAGATACGCAGTATTTT.

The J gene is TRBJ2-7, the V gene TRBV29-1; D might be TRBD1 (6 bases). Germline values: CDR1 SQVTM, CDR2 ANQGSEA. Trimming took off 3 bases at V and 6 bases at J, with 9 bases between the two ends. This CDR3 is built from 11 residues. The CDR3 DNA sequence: TGCAGCGTTGATACAGGGAGCGAGCAGTACTTC. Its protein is CSVDTGSEQYF.

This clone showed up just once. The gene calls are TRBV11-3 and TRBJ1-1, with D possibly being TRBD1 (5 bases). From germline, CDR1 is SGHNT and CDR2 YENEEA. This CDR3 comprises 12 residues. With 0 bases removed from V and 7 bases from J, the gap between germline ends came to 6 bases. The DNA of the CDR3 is TGTGCCAGCAGCTTAGATACAGGTGAAGCTTTCTTT. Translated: CASSLDTGEAFF. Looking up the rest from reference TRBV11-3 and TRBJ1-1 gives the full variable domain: EAGVVQSPRYKIIEKKQPVAFWCNPISGHNTLYWYLQNLGQGPELLIRYENEEAVDDSQLPKDRFSAERLKGVDSTLKIQPAELGDSAVYLCASSLDTGEAFFGQGTRLTVV.

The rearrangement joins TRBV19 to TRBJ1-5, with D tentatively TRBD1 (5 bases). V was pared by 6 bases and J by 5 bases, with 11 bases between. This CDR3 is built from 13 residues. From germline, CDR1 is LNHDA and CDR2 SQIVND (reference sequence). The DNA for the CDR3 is TGTGCCAGTAGGACGGGGGAAGATCAGCCCCAGCATTTT. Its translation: CASRTGEDQPQHF.

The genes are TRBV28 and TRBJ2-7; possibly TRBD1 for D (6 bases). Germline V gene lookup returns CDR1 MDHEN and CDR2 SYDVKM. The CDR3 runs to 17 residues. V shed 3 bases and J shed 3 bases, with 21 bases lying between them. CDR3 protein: CASSFGEGTGYNYEQYF. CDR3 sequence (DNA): TGTGCCAGCAGTTTTGGGGAAGGAACAGGGTATAACTACGAGCAGTACTTC.

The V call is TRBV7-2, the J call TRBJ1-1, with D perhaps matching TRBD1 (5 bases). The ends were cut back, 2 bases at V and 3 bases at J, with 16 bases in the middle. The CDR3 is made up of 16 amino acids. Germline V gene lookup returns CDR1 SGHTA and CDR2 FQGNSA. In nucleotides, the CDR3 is TGTGCCAGCAGCTTAACTCCGGGGGAGTGGTACACTGAAGCTTTCTTT. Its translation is CASSLTPGEWYTEAFF.

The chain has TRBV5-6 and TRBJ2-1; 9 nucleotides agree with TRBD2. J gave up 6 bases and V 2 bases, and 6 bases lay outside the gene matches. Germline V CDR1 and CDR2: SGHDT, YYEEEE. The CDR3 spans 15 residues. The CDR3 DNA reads TGTGCCAGCAGCTTCTCTGGCGGGAGGGCCAATGAGCAGTTCTTC. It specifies CASSFSGGRANEQFF.

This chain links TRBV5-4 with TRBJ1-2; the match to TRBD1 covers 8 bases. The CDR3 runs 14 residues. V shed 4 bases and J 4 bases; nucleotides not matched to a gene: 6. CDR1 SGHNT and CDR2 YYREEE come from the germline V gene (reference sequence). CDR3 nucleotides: TGTGCCAGCAGCGCCGGGACAGGCATCTATGGCTACACCTTC. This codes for CASSAGTGIYGYTF.

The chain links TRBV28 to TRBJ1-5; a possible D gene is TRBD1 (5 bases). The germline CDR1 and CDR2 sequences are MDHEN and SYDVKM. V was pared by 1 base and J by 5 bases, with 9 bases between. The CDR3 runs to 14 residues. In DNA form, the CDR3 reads TGTGCCAGCAGTTTATCCAGGGCTTATCAGCCCCAGCATTTT. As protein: CASSLSRAYQPQHF.